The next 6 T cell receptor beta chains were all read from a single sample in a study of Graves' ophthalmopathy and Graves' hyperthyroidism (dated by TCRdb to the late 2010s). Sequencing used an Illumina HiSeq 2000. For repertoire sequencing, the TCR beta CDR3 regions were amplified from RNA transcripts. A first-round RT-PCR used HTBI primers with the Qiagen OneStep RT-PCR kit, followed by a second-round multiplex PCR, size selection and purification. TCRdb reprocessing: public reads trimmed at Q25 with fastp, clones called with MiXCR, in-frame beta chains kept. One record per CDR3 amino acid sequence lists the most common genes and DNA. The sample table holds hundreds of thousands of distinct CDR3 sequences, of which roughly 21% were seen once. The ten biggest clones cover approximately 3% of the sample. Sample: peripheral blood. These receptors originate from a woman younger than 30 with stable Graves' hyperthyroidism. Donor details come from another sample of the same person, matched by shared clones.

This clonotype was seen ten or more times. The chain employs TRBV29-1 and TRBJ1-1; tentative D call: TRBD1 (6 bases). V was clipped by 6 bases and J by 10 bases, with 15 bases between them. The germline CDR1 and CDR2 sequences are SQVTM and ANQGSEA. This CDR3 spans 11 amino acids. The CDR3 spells CSVGRGGRAFF. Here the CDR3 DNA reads TGCAGCGTCGGAAGGGGGGGGAGAGCTTTCTTT.

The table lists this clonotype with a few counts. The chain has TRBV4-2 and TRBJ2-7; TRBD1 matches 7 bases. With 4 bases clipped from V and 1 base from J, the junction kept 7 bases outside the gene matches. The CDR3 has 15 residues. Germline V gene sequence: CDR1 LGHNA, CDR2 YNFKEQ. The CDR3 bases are TGTGCCAGCAGCCGGGATCGACAGGGATCCTACGAGCAGTACTTC. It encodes CASSRDRQGSYEQYF.

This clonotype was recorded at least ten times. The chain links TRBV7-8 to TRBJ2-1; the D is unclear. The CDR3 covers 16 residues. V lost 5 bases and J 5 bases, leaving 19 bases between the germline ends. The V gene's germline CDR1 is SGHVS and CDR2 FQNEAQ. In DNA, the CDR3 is TGTGCCAGCAGCCAACGCATTGGCCACGTAAACAATGAGCAGTTCTTC. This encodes CASSQRIGHVNNEQFF.

DNA of the CDR3: TGTGCCAGCAGCTTAGAGGGGACAGGGTATAAGCAGTACTTC. This gives the protein CASSLEGTGYKQYF. The chain recombines TRBV7-8 with TRBJ2-7; 9 nucleotides align to TRBD1. This CDR3 contains 14 residues. Germline lookup yields CDR1 SGHVS and CDR2 FQNEAQ. The junction had 6 bases not matched to a gene; V was cut back by 1 base and J by 8 bases.

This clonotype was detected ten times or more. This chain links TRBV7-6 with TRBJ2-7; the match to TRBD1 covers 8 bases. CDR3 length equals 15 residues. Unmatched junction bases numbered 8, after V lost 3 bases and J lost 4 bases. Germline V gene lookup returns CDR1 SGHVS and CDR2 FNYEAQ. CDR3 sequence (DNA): TGTGCCAGCAGCTTCAGACAGGGGTTTTCGTACGAGCAGTACTTC. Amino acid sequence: CASSFRQGFSYEQYF.

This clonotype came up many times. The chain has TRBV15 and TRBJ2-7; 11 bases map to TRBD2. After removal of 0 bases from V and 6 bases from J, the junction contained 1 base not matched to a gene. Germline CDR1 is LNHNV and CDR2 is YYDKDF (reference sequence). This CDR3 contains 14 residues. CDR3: CATSRDLAGGEQYF. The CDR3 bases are TGTGCCACCAGCAGAGATCTAGCGGGAGGCGAGCAGTACTTC.